The 17 T cell receptor beta chains presented below share a single source sample, sequenced in a study of radiotherapy plus CTLA-4 blockade in lung cancer. Repertoires were generated with immunoSEQ multiplex PCR, while TCRdb's copy carries only in-frame clones and drops some. The repertoire includes more than 25,000 clones, approximately 81% of them detected once, and roughly 17% sits in the top ten. The starting material was peripheral blood, obtained from a patient treated with radiotherapy plus ipilimumab. These receptor sequences come from a human donor with non-small cell lung cancer that progressed on radiotherapy plus ipilimumab.

The chain recombines TRBV11-1 with TRBJ2-7; tentatively, D is TRBD2 (5 bases). The germline CDR1 and CDR2 sequences are SGHAT and FQDESV (reference sequence). CDR3 length equals 15 residues. The V and J ends lost 2 bases and 1 base respectively, with 12 bases between them. DNA for the CDR3: TGTGCCAGCAGCTTATCCGCGGGCGCTTCCTACGAGCAGTACTTC. Translating it yields CASSLSAGASYEQYF.

This clone was found a few times. The gene calls are TRBV19 and TRBJ1-6; 7 bases match TRBD1. The CDR3 runs to 16 residues. The germline gives CDR1 LNHDA, CDR2 SQIVND (reference sequence). V trimming: 5 bases; J trimming: 7 bases; junction bases outside the gene matches: 11. CDR3 protein: CASSSGRDSSNSPLHF. The CDR3 nucleotides are TGTGCCAGTAGTTCCGGCAGGGACAGCAGCAATTCACCCCTCCACTTT.

The chain combines TRBV6-1 with TRBJ2-1; 9 bases agree with TRBD2. Germline V gene lookup returns CDR1 MNHNS and CDR2 SASEGT. This CDR3 has 15 amino acids. V dropped 5 bases and J dropped 9; count of bases not matched to a gene: 11. CDR3 nucleotide sequence: TGTGCCAGCAGTCGAGGGCGGGAGGGCCGGGCTGAGCAGTTCTTC. Protein sequence: CASSRGREGRAEQFF.

The chain joins TRBV7-8 to TRBJ2-5; D gene uncertain. V was pared by 1 base and J by 2 bases, with 11 bases between. The CDR3 is made up of 15 amino acids. In germline, CDR1 is SGHVS, CDR2 FQNEAQ. In DNA, the CDR3 is TGTGCCAGCAGCTTAGGGACCCTTACGCAAGAGACCCAGTACTTC. Its protein product is CASSLGTLTQETQYF.

The J gene is TRBJ2-5, the V gene TRBV6-5; D might be TRBD1 or TRBD2, each matching 6 bases. The CDR3 sequence is 15 residues long. The germline V gene encodes CDR1 MNHEY and CDR2 SVGAGI. Trimming left V 6 bases short and J 2 bases short, with 16 bases between. The CDR3 is CASRRGGGLQETQYF. The DNA of the CDR3 is TGTGCCAGCAGGAGAGGAGGGGGGCTTCAAGAGACCCAGTACTTC.

The gene calls are TRBV30 and TRBJ2-7; D is possibly TRBD1 (6 bases). The CDR3 totals 15 residues. Germline V gene lookup returns CDR1 GTSNPN and CDR2 SVGIG (reference sequence). Trimming pared 3 bases from V and 2 bases from J, leaving 17 bases between. CDR3 amino acids: CAWRIWGTQTYEQYF. Written as DNA, the CDR3 is TGTGCCTGGAGGATTTGGGGGACACAGACCTACGAGCAGTACTTC.

The chain carries TRBV19 and TRBJ2-3, with 9 nucleotides matching TRBD2. The CDR3 loop spans 14 amino acids. Looked up from germline, CDR1 is LNHDA and CDR2 is SQIVND (reference sequence). The trim removed 5 bases at V and 5 bases at J, leaving 5 bases unmatched. The CDR3 here is CASSWRGGLDTQYF. Here the CDR3 DNA reads TGTGCCAGTAGTTGGCGGGGGGGCCTAGATACGCAGTATTTT. Combining the CDR3 with reference TRBV19 and TRBJ2-3 gives the whole variable domain DGGITQSPKYLFRKEGQNVTLSCEQNLNHDAMYWYRQDPGQGLRLIYYSQIVNDFQKGDIAEGYSVSREKKESFPLTVTSAQKNPTAFYLCASSWRGGLDTQYFGPGTRLTVL.

The V and J genes are TRBV5-5 and TRBJ1-2, with TRBD1 matching over 7 bases. Per the germline V gene, CDR1 is SGHKS and CDR2 is YYEKEE (reference sequence). V gave up 0 bases and J gave up 10 bases; unmatched junction bases: 6. The CDR3 contains 13 residues. The CDR3 region is CASSLESDRIYTF. CDR3 bases: TGTGCCAGCAGCTTGGAATCGGACAGGATCTACACCTTC.

This clone was counted only a few times. J is TRBJ2-2 and V is TRBV6-5; possibly TRBD2 for D (5 bases). The CDR3 has 14 amino acids. The V gene's germline CDR1 is MNHEY and CDR2 SVGAGI. V gave up 2 bases and J gave up 6 bases, with 10 bases separating them. CDR3 DNA sequence: TGTGCCAGCAGTTACCGTCGCGGGCCCGGGGAGCTGTTTTTT. Its translation: CASSYRRGPGELFF.

The J gene is TRBJ2-1, the V gene TRBV18; D is perhaps TRBD1 or TRBD2 (6 bases each). Per germline, CDR1 KGHSH and CDR2 LQKENI. Trimming took off 1 base at V and 2 bases at J, with 9 bases between the two ends. The CDR3 spans 15 residues. The DNA of the CDR3 is TGTGCCAGCTCACCACGGGGGGCTCCCTACAATGAGCAGTTCTTC. This encodes CASSPRGAPYNEQFF.

The rearrangement joins TRBV11-2 to TRBJ2-5; D is perhaps TRBD1 (6 bases). Trimming stripped 3 bases from V and 2 bases from J, with 10 bases between. Germline CDR1 is SGHAT and CDR2 is FQNNGV. The CDR3 runs 14 residues. The CDR3 region is CASSLGRGQETQYF. CDR3 DNA: TGTGCCAGCAGCTTGGGTAGGGGGCAAGAGACCCAGTACTTC.

The J gene is TRBJ2-7, the V gene TRBV18, with TRBD2 as a possible D gene (5 bases). Germline loops: CDR1 KGHSH, CDR2 LQKENI. The germline V and J ends were trimmed by 8 bases and 7 bases, with 18 bases remaining between them. The CDR3 length is 13 residues. The CDR3 protein is CASPLGYSGEQYF. CDR3 nucleotides: TGTGCCAGCCCACTGGGCTATTCGGGGGAGCAGTACTTC.

The chain joins TRBV30 to TRBJ1-6; D unresolved. CDR1 and CDR2 (germline): GTSNPN, SVGIG (reference sequence). V lost 0 bases and J 0 bases, leaving 6 bases between the germline ends. This CDR3 is built from 15 residues. The CDR3 is CAWSVDRSYNSPLHF. In DNA, the CDR3 is TGTGCCTGGAGTGTGGACCGCTCCTATAATTCACCCCTCCACTTT.

This chain connects TRBV27 to TRBJ1-1, with a weak D call TRBD1 (6 bases). Trimming took off 5 bases at V and 5 bases at J, with 18 bases between the two ends. The CDR3 loop spans 15 amino acids. Germline CDR1 MNHEY, CDR2 SMNVEV (reference sequence). The CDR3 DNA sequence: TGTGCCAGCAGTGCCCGCACAGGGATGAGGACTGAAGCTTTCTTT. Protein sequence: CASSARTGMRTEAFF.

This clone appeared a single time. J is TRBJ2-6 and V is TRBV7-2, with D possibly being TRBD1 or TRBD2 (5 bases each). The CDR3 loop spans 14 amino acids. With 8 bases removed from V and 0 bases from J, the gap between germline ends came to 8 bases. Germline V lookup: CDR1 SGHTA, CDR2 FQGNSA. For the CDR3, the DNA is TGTGCCAGCGGGGGAAACTCTGGGGCCAACGTCCTGACTTTC. Amino acids: CASGGNSGANVLTF.

The chain couples TRBV2 to TRBJ1-1; possible D gene TRBD1, 5 bases. V dropped 6 bases and J dropped 1 base, with 12 bases sitting between them. The CDR3 has 14 residues. CDR1 is SNHLY, CDR2 FYNNEI, per germline. The CDR3 sequence is CASSAAQGNTEAFF. DNA of the CDR3: TGTGCCAGCAGCGCCGCTCAGGGGAACACTGAAGCTTTCTTT.

This chain connects TRBV27 to TRBJ2-1; D is unresolved. The germline gives CDR1 MNHEY, CDR2 SMNVEV (reference sequence). V was shortened by 2 bases and J by 6 bases, with 17 bases between the two germline ends. The CDR3 totals 16 residues. Here the CDR3 reads CASSLRLPIAANEQFF. CDR3 nucleotide sequence: TGTGCCAGCAGTTTACGACTCCCAATAGCCGCCAATGAGCAGTTCTTC.